These T cell receptor beta chains were read from a single sample in a study of blood T cell repertoires in COVID-19. The repertoire was sequenced with immunoSEQ multiplex PCR; TCRdb's copy has only in-frame clones and lacks some. This table holds around 300,000 clones, roughly 86% found once. The sample taken for sequencing was PBMCs or T cells enriched from blood (not recorded which). The receptors shown here come from a woman in her sixties or seventies who had recovered from COVID-19. Both conserved end residues are part of each CDR3. Fields, in order: V gene, D gene, J gene, clone size, CDR3 protein, CDR3 DNA. The D gene is left open where the match is weak. Clone size appears in some rows only: once, few, many, or a class for an expanded clone.

>TRBV28|.|TRBJ2-1|.
CASSSNYNEQFF
TGTGCCAGCAGTTCCAACTACAATGAGCAGTTCTTC
>TRBV5-1|TRBD1|TRBJ1-6|.
CASSLMGLRGRGNSPLHF
TGCGCCAGCAGCTTGATGGGTCTTAGGGGGCGCGGTAATTCACCCCTCCACTTT
>TRBV2|.|TRBJ2-5|once
CASSGPGQGGETQYF
TGTGCCAGCAGCGGTCCGGGTCAGGGCGGAGAGACCCAGTACTTC
>TRBV4-1|TRBD1|TRBJ1-1|few
CASSSPTGGTEAFF
TGCGCCAGCAGCTCTCCGACAGGGGGGACTGAAGCTTTCTTT
>TRBV28|TRBD1|TRBJ1-5|.
CASSLTGGHQPQHF
TGTGCCAGCAGTCTGACAGGGGGGCATCAGCCCCAGCATTTT
>TRBV29-1|TRBD1|TRBJ2-2|.
CSVVGLMGQDRGELFF
TGCAGCGTTGTAGGGTTAATGGGACAGGATCGCGGGGAGCTGTTTTTT
>TRBV6-5|TRBD2|TRBJ2-3|.
CASSTPGGGTQYF
TGTGCCAGCAGCACACCCGGGGGGGGTACGCAGTATTTT
>TRBV7-2|.|TRBJ1-1|.
CASSQGGFRGTEAFF
TGTGCCAGCAGCCAAGGAGGTTTTCGGGGCACTGAAGCTTTCTTT
>TRBV10-1|.|TRBJ1-6|.
CASSEPAQSYNSPLHF
TGCGCCAGCAGTGAGCCCGCCCAGTCATATAATTCACCCCTCCACTTT
>TRBV27|.|TRBJ1-2|.
CASSLSRRVLFYTF
TGTGCCAGCAGTTTATCACGCAGGGTTTTGTTCTACACCTTC
>TRBV4-1|TRBD2|TRBJ2-2|once
CASSLYTSSGGYTGELFF
TGCGCCAGCAGCCTATACACATCTAGCGGGGGGTACACCGGGGAGCTGTTTTTT
>TRBV27|TRBD2|TRBJ2-1|.
CASSSSSRTSGLYNEQFF
TGTGCCAGCAGTTCCAGTTCGAGGACTAGCGGACTTTACAATGAGCAGTTCTTC
>TRBV5-1|TRBD1|TRBJ1-1|.
CASSSIQGANMNTEAFF
TGCGCCAGCAGCTCCATACAGGGGGCAAACATGAACACTGAAGCTTTCTTT
>TRBV7-9|TRBD1|TRBJ2-2|.
CATKNQQGTGELFF
TGTGCCACCAAGAACCAACAGGGGACCGGGGAGCTGTTTTTT
>TRBV18|TRBD2|TRBJ2-1|.
CASSPPSGRPSSYNEQFF
TGTGCCAGCTCACCACCTAGCGGGAGGCCATCCTCCTACAATGAGCAGTTCTTC
>TRBV10-3|.|TRBJ1-5|.
CATTAKRGHSNQPQHF
TGTGCCACGACAGCTAAGCGAGGACATAGCAATCAGCCCCAGCATTTT
>TRBV19|.|TRBJ2-1|.
CASSALGGSINEQFF
TGTGCCAGTAGTGCCCTGGGGGGTAGTATCAATGAGCAGTTCTTC
>TRBV15|.|TRBJ1-1|.
CATSPRRAEAFF
TGTGCCACCAGCCCCCGCAGGGCTGAAGCTTTCTTT
>TRBV6-5|TRBD2|TRBJ2-7|.
CASSSPSSGGTYEQYF
TGTGCCAGCAGTTCCCCTAGTAGCGGGGGTACCTACGAGCAGTACTTC
>TRBV5-1|TRBD2|TRBJ2-3|.
CASSLLLAGSDTQYF
TGCGCCAGCAGCTTGCTTCTAGCGGGATCCGATACGCAGTATTTT
>TRBV3-1/TRBV3-2|TRBD2|TRBJ2-5|.
CASSRSLAEETQYF
TGTGCCAGCAGCCGTTCTCTAGCGGAAGAGACCCAGTACTTC
>TRBV10-1|.|TRBJ1-5|.
CASSESLYQPQHF
TGCGCCAGCAGTGAGTCTCTGTATCAGCCCCAGCATTTT
>TRBV3-1/TRBV3-2|TRBD1|TRBJ1-5|.
CASSRGGGQGLNQPQHF
TGTGCCAGCAGCCGGGGGGGTGGACAGGGCCTGAATCAGCCCCAGCATTTT
>TRBV5-6|.|TRBJ2-5|.
CASSREETQYF
TGTGCCAGCAGCCGAGAAGAGACCCAGTACTTC
>TRBV30|TRBD2|TRBJ2-1|.
CAWTKLAGEEQFF
TGTGCCTGGACCAAACTAGCGGGGGAGGAGCAGTTCTTC
>TRBV10-1|.|TRBJ1-1|.
CASSEGGQRDEAFF
TGCGCCAGCAGTGAAGGAGGGCAAAGGGATGAAGCTTTCTTT
>TRBV5-1|.|TRBJ1-6|.
CASSPVSGGNSPLHF
TGCGCCAGCAGCCCCGTGTCGGGTGGAAATTCACCCCTCCACTTT
>TRBV7-8|TRBD1|TRBJ1-2|.
CASSTNRGDGYTF
TGTGCCAGCAGCACTAACAGGGGGGACGGCTACACCTTC
>TRBV2|.|TRBJ2-3|.
CASSDVGAGTDTQYF
TGTGCCAGCAGTGACGTGGGGGCCGGCACAGATACGCAGTATTTT
>TRBV30|TRBD1|TRBJ1-2|.
CAWSTPSLPQGAGGYTF
TGTGCCTGGAGTACCCCGAGCCTACCCCAGGGGGCTGGGGGCTACACCTTC
>TRBV11-2|.|TRBJ2-5|.
CASSGPGETQYF
TGTGCCAGCAGCGGTCCCGGGGAGACCCAGTACTTC
>TRBV19|TRBD1|TRBJ1-1|.
CASKDRVNTEAFF
TGTGCCAGTAAAGACAGGGTGAACACTGAAGCTTTCTTT
>TRBV30|.|TRBJ1-1|.
CAWSLSVPPEAFF
TGTGCCTGGAGTCTCTCCGTTCCCCCTGAAGCTTTCTTT
>TRBV5-8|.|TRBJ1-3|few
CASSLSISGNTIYF
TGTGCCAGCAGCTTGTCTATCTCTGGAAACACCATATATTTT
>TRBV5-1|.|TRBJ2-2|.
CASSLASSPGELFF
TGCGCCAGCAGCTTGGCTTCTAGCCCCGGGGAGCTGTTTTTT
>TRBV10-1|TRBD1|TRBJ2-7|.
CASSSGQGYEQYF
TGCGCCAGCAGTTCGGGACAGGGGTACGAGCAGTACTTC
>TRBV30|.|TRBJ1-4|once
CAWRDPGGGAKLFF
TGTGCCTGGAGGGACCCGGGGGGTGGGGCAAAACTGTTTTTT
>TRBV10-1|.|TRBJ1-1|.
CASSAGYAEAFF
TGCGCCAGCAGTGCCGGGTACGCTGAAGCTTTCTTT
>TRBV6-5|.|TRBJ2-7|.
CASSYTGLSYEQYF
TGTGCCAGCAGTTATACAGGGCTCTCCTACGAGCAGTACTTC
>TRBV3-1/TRBV3-2|.|TRBJ1-2|.
CASSQVGAGSRGYGYTF
TGTGCCAGCAGCCAAGTCGGTGCTGGTTCGCGGGGCTATGGCTACACCTTC
>TRBV11-3|.|TRBJ1-1|.
CASSLLAGVGTEAFF
TGTGCCAGCAGCTTACTGGCAGGGGTGGGGACTGAAGCTTTCTTT
>TRBV10-3|TRBD2|TRBJ2-1|.
CAISEILAGGDPSRNEQFF
TGTGCCATCAGTGAGATCCTAGCGGGGGGGGACCCTTCGCGGAATGAGCAGTTCTTC
>TRBV9|.|TRBJ2-5|.
CASSVRDSMAGETQYF
TGTGCCAGCAGCGTGAGGGACTCCATGGCGGGAGAGACCCAGTACTTC
>TRBV7-8|.|TRBJ1-4|.
CASSPSTGSEKLFF
TGTGCCAGCAGCCCTTCGACAGGTAGCGAAAAACTGTTTTTT
>TRBV6-5|TRBD1|TRBJ1-5|.
CASSATGATIEPQHF
TGTGCCAGCAGCGCGACAGGGGCGACAATCGAGCCCCAGCATTTT
>TRBV7-2|TRBD2|TRBJ2-1|.
CASSLDGTSVYNEQFF
TGTGCCAGCAGCTTAGATGGGACTAGCGTATACAATGAGCAGTTCTTC
>TRBV19|TRBD1|TRBJ1-1|.
CASSPWDSANTEAFF
TGTGCCAGTAGTCCTTGGGACAGCGCAAACACTGAAGCTTTCTTT